This T cell receptor beta chain was recorded in a study of cytomegalovirus exposure and HLA in healthy donors. Findings of the study overall: By a later analysis, the bulk of CMV-associated TCR beta chains appeared HLA-restricted.

Germline lookup yields CDR1 MNHNY and CDR2 SVGAGI (reference sequence). Losses at the gene ends were 8 bases for V and 7 bases for J; bases not matched to a gene: 5. The CDR3 has 12 residues. This clone was picked up one time. The antigen remains undetermined. The PCR was carried out with 60 Vbeta primers and 13 Jbeta primers. This table comes from immunoSEQ multiplex PCR, and its TCRdb copy is limited to in-frame clones, with some not included. This sample has 57,000 or so clones; about 80% occur once, and the top ten carry 51%. This TCR derives from a man aged 50-59 years in good health and CMV-seropositive. J is TRBJ2-4 and V is TRBV6-6, with TRBD2 identical over 7 bases. The sequenced sample was PBMCs. CDR3 sequence reads: CASGRAENIQYF. For the CDR3, the DNA is TGTGCCAGCGGGAGGGCCGAGAACATTCAGTACTTC.